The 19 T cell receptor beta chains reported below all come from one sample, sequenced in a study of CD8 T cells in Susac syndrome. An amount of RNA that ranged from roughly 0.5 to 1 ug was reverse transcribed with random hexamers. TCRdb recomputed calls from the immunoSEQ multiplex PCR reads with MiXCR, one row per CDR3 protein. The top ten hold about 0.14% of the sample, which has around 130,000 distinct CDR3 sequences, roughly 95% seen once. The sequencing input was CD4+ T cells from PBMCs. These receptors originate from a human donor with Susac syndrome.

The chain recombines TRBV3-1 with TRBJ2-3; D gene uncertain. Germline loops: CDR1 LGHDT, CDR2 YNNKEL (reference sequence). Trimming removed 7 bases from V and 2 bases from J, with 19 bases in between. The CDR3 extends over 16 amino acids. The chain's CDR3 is CASTTTAKGPTDTQYF. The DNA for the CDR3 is TGTGCCAGCACCACGACCGCAAAGGGCCCCACAGATACGCAGTATTTT.

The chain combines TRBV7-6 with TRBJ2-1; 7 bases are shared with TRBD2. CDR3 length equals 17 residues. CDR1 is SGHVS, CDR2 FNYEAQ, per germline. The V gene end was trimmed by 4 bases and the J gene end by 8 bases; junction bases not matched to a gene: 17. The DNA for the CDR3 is TGTGCCAGCAGCTCCCAAGCGGGAACGGCCAGGATCGATGAGCAGTTCTTC. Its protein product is CASSSQAGTARIDEQFF.

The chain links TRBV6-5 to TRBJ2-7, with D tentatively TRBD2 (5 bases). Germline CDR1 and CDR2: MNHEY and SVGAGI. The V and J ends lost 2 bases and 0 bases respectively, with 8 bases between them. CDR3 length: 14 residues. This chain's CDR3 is CASSYVEASYEQYF. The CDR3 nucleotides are TGTGCCAGCAGTTACGTGGAGGCCTCCTACGAGCAGTACTTC.

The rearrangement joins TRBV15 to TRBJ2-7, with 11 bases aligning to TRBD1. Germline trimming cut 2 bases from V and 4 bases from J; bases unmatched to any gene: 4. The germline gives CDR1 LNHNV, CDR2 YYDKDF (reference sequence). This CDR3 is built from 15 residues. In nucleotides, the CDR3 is TGTGCCACCAGCAGACCAGGGACAGGGGGATACGAGCAGTACTTC. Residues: CATSRPGTGGYEQYF.

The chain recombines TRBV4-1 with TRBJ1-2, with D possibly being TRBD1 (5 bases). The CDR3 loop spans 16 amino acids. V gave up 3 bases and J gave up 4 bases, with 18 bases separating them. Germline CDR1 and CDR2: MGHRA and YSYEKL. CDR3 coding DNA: TGCGCCAGCAGCCATGCCCCGGGGGATCCTTTCTATGGCTACACCTTC. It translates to CASSHAPGDPFYGYTF.

CDR3 nucleotides: TGCAGTGCAAACCCCGCCGACAGGGACCATGAGCAGTTCTTC. It yields the protein CSANPADRDHEQFF. The rearrangement joins TRBV20-1 to TRBJ2-1, with 7 bases that match TRBD1. Trimming at V came to 6 bases and at J to 8 bases, leaving 13 bases not matched to a gene. The CDR3 consists of 14 residues. Germline V gene lookup returns CDR1 DFQATT and CDR2 SNEGSKA (reference sequence).

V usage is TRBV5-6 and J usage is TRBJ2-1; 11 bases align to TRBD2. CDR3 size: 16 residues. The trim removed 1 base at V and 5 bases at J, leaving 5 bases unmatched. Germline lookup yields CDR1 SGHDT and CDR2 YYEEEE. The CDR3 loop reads CASSLILAGVNNEQFF. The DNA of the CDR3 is TGTGCCAGCAGCTTGATACTAGCGGGAGTCAACAATGAGCAGTTCTTC.

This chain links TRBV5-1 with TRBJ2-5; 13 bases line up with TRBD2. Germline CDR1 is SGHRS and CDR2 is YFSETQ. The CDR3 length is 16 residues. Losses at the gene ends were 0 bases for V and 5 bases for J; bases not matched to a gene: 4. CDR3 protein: CASSLGTSGSTETQYF. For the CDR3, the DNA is TGCGCCAGCAGCTTGGGGACTAGCGGGAGTACCGAGACCCAGTACTTC.

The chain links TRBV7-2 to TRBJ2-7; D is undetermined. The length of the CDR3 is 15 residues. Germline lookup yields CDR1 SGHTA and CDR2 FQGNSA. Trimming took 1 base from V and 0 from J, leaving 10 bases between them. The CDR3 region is CASSLGQVPSYEQYF. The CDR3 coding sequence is TGTGCCAGCAGCTTAGGGCAGGTGCCCTCCTACGAGCAGTACTTC.

The CDR3 DNA follows: TGCGCCAGCAGCTTGGAAGCGGGAAGGAGCACAGATACGCAGTATTTT. Amino acids: CASSLEAGRSTDTQYF. The chain recombines TRBV5-1 with TRBJ2-3; 7 bases fit TRBD2. Trimming took 0 bases from V and 0 from J; bases not matched to a gene: 4. Germline loops: CDR1 SGHRS, CDR2 YFSETQ. This CDR3 comprises 16 residues.

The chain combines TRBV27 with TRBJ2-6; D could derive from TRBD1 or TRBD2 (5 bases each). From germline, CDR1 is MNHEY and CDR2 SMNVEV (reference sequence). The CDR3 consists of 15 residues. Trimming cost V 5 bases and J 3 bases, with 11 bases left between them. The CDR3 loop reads CASSPVGDGANVLTF. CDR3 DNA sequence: TGTGCCAGCAGTCCCGTGGGGGATGGGGCCAACGTCCTGACTTTC.

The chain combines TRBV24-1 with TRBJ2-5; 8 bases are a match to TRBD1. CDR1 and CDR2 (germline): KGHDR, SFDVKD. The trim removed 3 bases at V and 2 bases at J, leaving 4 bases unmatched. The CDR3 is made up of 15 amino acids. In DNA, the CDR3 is TGTGCCACCAGTGATCCAGGACAGGGACAAGAGACCCAGTACTTC. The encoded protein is CATSDPGQGQETQYF.

As DNA, the CDR3 is TGCGCCAGCAGCGGCTCGGGACTATCCTACAATGAGCAGTTCTTC. It specifies CASSGSGLSYNEQFF. This chain uses TRBV5-1 with TRBJ2-1; 7 nucleotides align to TRBD2. This CDR3 spans 15 amino acids. With 4 bases clipped from V and 1 base from J, the junction kept 5 bases outside the gene matches. Germline V gene data show CDR1 as SGHRS and CDR2 as YFSETQ. Full variable domain (remainder filled in from reference TRBV5-1 and TRBJ2-1): KAGVTQTPRYLIKTRGQQVTLSCSPISGHRSVSWYQQTPGQGLQFLFEYFSETQRNKGNFPGRFSGRQFSNSRSEMNVSTLELGDSALYLCASSGSGLSYNEQFFGPGTRLTVL.

CDR3 protein: CASADRGRGNEQFF. The CDR3 bases are TGCGCCAGCGCTGACAGGGGGCGCGGGAATGAGCAGTTCTTC. The rearrangement uses TRBV5-1 and TRBJ2-1, with 10 bases identical to TRBD1. Germline assignment: CDR1 SGHRS and CDR2 YFSETQ. V dropped 7 bases and J dropped 7; count of bases not matched to a gene: 8. The length of the CDR3 is 14 residues.

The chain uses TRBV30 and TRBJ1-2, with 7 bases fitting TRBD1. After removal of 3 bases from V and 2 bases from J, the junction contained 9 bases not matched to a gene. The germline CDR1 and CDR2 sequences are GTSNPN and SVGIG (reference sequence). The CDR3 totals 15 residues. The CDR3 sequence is CAWRKTAQGNYGYTF. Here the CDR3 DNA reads TGTGCCTGGAGGAAGACTGCACAGGGGAACTATGGCTACACCTTC.

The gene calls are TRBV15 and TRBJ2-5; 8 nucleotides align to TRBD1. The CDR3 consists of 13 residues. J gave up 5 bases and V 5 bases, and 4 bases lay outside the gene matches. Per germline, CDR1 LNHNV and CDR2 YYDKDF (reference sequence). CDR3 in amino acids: CATSGQGLETQYF. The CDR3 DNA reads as TGTGCCACCAGCGGACAGGGTCTGGAGACCCAGTACTTC.

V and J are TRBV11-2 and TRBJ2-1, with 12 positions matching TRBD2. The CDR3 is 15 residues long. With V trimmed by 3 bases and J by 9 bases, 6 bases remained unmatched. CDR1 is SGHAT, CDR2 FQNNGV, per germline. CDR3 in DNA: TGTGCCAGCAGCTTGGGACTAGCGGGTCAGGGTGAGCAGTTCTTC. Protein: CASSLGLAGQGEQFF.

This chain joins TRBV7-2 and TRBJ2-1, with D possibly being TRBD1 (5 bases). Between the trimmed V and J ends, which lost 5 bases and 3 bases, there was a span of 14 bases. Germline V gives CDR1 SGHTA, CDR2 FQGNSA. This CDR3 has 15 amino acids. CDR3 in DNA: TGTGCCAGCAGCCTGGGGCCAGTGGGCTACAATGAGCAGTTCTTC. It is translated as CASSLGPVGYNEQFF.

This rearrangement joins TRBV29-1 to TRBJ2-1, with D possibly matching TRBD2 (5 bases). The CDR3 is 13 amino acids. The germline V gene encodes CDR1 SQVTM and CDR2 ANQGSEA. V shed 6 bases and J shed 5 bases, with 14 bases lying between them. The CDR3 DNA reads TGCAGCGTGGACTCCAGGAAGGACAATGAGCAGTTCTTC. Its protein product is CSVDSRKDNEQFF.